The clone carrying this TCR beta chain was seen ten or more times. This entry belongs to a study of T cell responses to AZD1222 COVID-19 vaccine. Germline loops: CDR1 SGDLS, CDR2 YYNGEE. The CDR3 has 15 residues. The V gene lost 0 bases and the J gene lost 5 bases, with 9 bases spanning the gap. Produced via immunoSEQ multiplex PCR; TCRdb's table is partial and in-frame only. The table records around 140,000 clones, roughly nine tenths of them present only once. This clonotype originated in an adult who received the AZD1222 COVID-19 vaccine. Sequencing used peripheral blood, obtained 28 days after the second AZD1222 dose. The chain uses TRBV9 and TRBJ1-6, with D unresolved. The CDR3 DNA sequence: TGTGCCAGCAGCGTAGGTACACTTAATAATTCACCCCTCCACTTT. Translated, it gives CASSVGTLNNSPLHF.